The 8 T cell receptor beta chains listed next were all sequenced from one sample in a study of T-cell memory formation after mild COVID-19. Each CDR3 protein is one row after TCRdb ran MiXCR on the 5' RACE reads. The sample contains about 110,000 distinct CDR3 sequences, about 18% of which appear only once. Sequenced: PBMCs or a T cell subset sorted from them (not recorded which). The receptor set was obtained from a man aged 18-30 years who had mild COVID-19 (a few samples of this study predate the infection). Cell type and time point are not known.

This clonotype was seen only a few times. The chain links TRBV3-1 to TRBJ2-5; 8 bases are shared with TRBD2. Trimming cost V 3 bases and J 4 bases; bases outside gene matches: 16. In germline, CDR1 is LGHDT, CDR2 YNNKEL (reference sequence). The CDR3 totals 18 residues. CDR3 region: CASSHLMTGGVSSETQYF. For the CDR3, the DNA is TGTGCCAGCAGCCACCTGATGACGGGGGGGGTCTCGTCAGAGACCCAGTACTTC.

This clonotype was recorded a few times. The rearrangement uses TRBV27 and TRBJ2-6; TRBD2 might be the D (7 bases). CDR3 size: 17 residues. Per the germline V gene, CDR1 is MNHEY and CDR2 is SMNVEV (reference sequence). Deletions cut 2 bases from V and 0 bases from J, with 11 bases between. CDR3 residues: CASSLAGASSGANVLTF. CDR3 nucleotide sequence: TGTGCCAGCAGTTTAGCGGGGGCGTCCTCTGGGGCCAACGTCCTGACTTTC.

Ten or more counts support this clonotype. The chain is built from TRBV27 and TRBJ2-2; D gene uncertain. Germline-derived CDR1 and CDR2 are MNHEY and SMNVEV (reference sequence). This CDR3 spans 10 amino acids. Trimming stripped 8 bases from V and 8 bases from J, with 6 bases between. As DNA, the CDR3 is TGTGCCAGCGGGTTGGGGGAGCTGTTTTTT. Translating it yields CASGLGELFF.

This clonotype was seen only a few times. This rearrangement joins TRBV5-4 to TRBJ2-5; 7 nucleotides agree with TRBD1. From germline, CDR1 is SGHNT and CDR2 YYREEE (reference sequence). The CDR3 has 14 amino acids. V lost 2 bases to trimming and J lost 1 base; unmatched junction nucleotides: 2. CDR3 coding DNA: TGTGCCAGCAGCTTCCAGGGGGTCCAAGAGACCCAGTACTTC. Its translation: CASSFQGVQETQYF.

This clonotype occurred a few times. The chain has TRBV5-1 and TRBJ2-6; D is perhaps TRBD1 (6 bases). The CDR3 contains 14 residues. V dropped 1 base and J dropped 9 bases, with 11 bases sitting between them. Germline V gives CDR1 SGHRS, CDR2 YFSETQ. The CDR3 DNA reads TGCGCCAGCAGCTTGACAGGGAGTGGCAACGTCCTGACTTTC. This encodes CASSLTGSGNVLTF. Full variable domain (remainder filled in from reference TRBV5-1 and TRBJ2-6): KAGVTQTPRYLIKTRGQQVTLSCSPISGHRSVSWYQQTPGQGLQFLFEYFSETQRNKGNFPGRFSGRQFSNSRSEMNVSTLELGDSALYLCASSLTGSGNVLTFGAGSRLTVL.

The chain links TRBV5-1 to TRBJ2-5, with D possibly TRBD2 on 5 matching bases. CDR1 is SGHRS and CDR2 is YFSETQ in the germline V gene. Trimming took off 2 bases at V and 5 bases at J, with 16 bases between the two ends. This CDR3 is 15 amino acids long. CDR3 in amino acids: CASSFGGPPGETQYF. The CDR3, as DNA: TGCGCCAGCAGCTTCGGTGGACCTCCGGGGGAGACCCAGTACTTC.

The J gene is TRBJ2-5, the V gene TRBV5-1; 10 bases fit TRBD2. The CDR3 is 17 residues long. V lost 3 bases and J lost 2; bases outside the gene matches: 10. CDR1 is SGHRS, CDR2 YFSETQ, per germline. As DNA, the CDR3 is TGCGCCAGCAGCTCCCTAACTAGCGGGGAAAGTCAAGAGACCCAGTACTTC. It specifies CASSSLTSGESQETQYF. The whole variable domain, filled in from reference TRBV5-1 and TRBJ2-5, reads KAGVTQTPRYLIKTRGQQVTLSCSPISGHRSVSWYQQTPGQGLQFLFEYFSETQRNKGNFPGRFSGRQFSNSRSEMNVSTLELGDSALYLCASSSLTSGESQETQYFGPGTRLLVL.

This clonotype occurred a few times. The J gene is TRBJ2-3, the V gene TRBV5-1, with D perhaps being TRBD1 or TRBD2 (7 bases each). The CDR3 loop spans 16 amino acids. Germline CDR1 and CDR2: SGHRS and YFSETQ. The V end lost 4 bases, the J end lost 1 base, and 16 bases lay between the germline ends. CDR3 in amino acids: CASSEQGGDGTDTQYF. CDR3 sequence (DNA): TGCGCCAGCAGCGAGCAGGGGGGGGATGGCACAGATACGCAGTATTTT.